This T cell receptor beta chain was observed in a study of T cell repertoires in cytomegalovirus infection. Looking at the study overall: Both a matching HLA type and CMV infection were indicated by public TCR beta signatures. Study-wide results and caveats: The response measured ex vivo was dominated by TCR beta clonotypes (HLA-C-restricted and CMV-specific).

TCRdb re-analysed the reads in MiXCR, keeping a single row per CDR3 protein. The repertoire holds roughly 230,000 distinct CDR3 sequences, with approximately 7% as singletons. V shed 3 bases and J shed 0 bases, with 12 bases lying between them. The germline gives CDR1 MDHEN, CDR2 SYDVKM. This CDR3 has 17 amino acids. This clonotype was recorded at least ten times. Antigen specificity is unknown. The specimen was PBMCs. The sequence was collected from a human donor in good health (CMV status not recorded). Some clones in this sample may be carry-over from other donors' samples. The chain uses TRBV28 and TRBJ1-6; D is undetermined. The CDR3 region has the DNA TGTGCCAGCAGTTTGGGGATGGTCAGCTCCTATAATTCACCCCTCCACTTT. Residues: CASSLGMVSSYNSPLHF. The whole variable domain, remainder taken from reference TRBV28 and TRBJ1-6, is DVKVTQSSRYLVKRTGEKVFLECVQDMDHENMFWYRQDPGLGLRLIYFSYDVKMKEKGDIPEGYSVSREKKERFSLILESASTNQTSMYLCASSLGMVSSYNSPLHFGNGTRLTVT.